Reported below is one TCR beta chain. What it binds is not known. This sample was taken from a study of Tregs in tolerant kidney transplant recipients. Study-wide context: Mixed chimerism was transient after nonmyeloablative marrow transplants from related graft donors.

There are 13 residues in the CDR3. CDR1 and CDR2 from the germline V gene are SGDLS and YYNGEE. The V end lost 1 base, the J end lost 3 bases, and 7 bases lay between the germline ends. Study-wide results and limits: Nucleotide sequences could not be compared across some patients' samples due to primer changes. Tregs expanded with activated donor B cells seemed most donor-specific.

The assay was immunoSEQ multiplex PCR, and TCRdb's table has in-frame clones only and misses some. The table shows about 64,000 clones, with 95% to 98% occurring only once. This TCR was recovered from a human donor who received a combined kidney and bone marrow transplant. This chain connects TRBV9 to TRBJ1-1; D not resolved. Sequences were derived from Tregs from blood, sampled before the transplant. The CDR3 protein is CASSVYRDTEAFF. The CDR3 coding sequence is TGTGCCAGCAGCGTATACAGAGACACTGAAGCTTTCTTT.